The rows below give T cell receptor beta chains drawn from one sample of a study of monozygotic twins with inflammatory bowel disease. TCRdb reanalyzed the 5' RACE reads, giving one entry per CDR3 protein sequence and no DNA. The sample has just over 300,000 distinct CDR3 sequences. The sequencing sample was made of blood. Every receptor here comes from a human donor with ulcerative colitis or Crohn's disease, or a healthy co-twin of an affected twin (not recorded which). Each CDR3 is given with its conserved first and last residue. The order of the fields is J gene, V gene, CDR3 protein.

TRBJ2-7	TRBV20-1	CSARKGQTYEQYF
TRBJ2-3	TRBV7-3	CASSSGPLGADTQYF
TRBJ2-3	TRBV5-1	CASSGGVNTDTQYF
TRBJ2-3	TRBV6-4	CASSEGQGADTQYF
TRBJ2-7	TRBV21-1	CASSKSLRGLPSYEQYF
TRBJ2-3	TRBV28	CASSSFRNTQYF
TRBJ2-3	TRBV11-3	CASSFARNTDTQYF
TRBJ1-3	TRBV27	CASSPTSGNTIYF
TRBJ2-2	TRBV24-1	CATSGSRRITGELFF
TRBJ2-7	TRBV6-6	CASSSRGPEQYF
TRBJ1-1	TRBV3-1	CASSQYSQGATEAFF
TRBJ2-3	TRBV5-1	CASSWSSADTQYF
TRBJ2-3	TRBV6-1	CATPLGRTALGTDTQYF
TRBJ2-6	TRBV18	CASSPILSPGTGANVLTF
TRBJ2-7	TRBV6-1	CASRPGTWGYEQYF
TRBJ1-2	TRBV14	CASSQGIGYGYTF
TRBJ2-1	TRBV20-1	CSLRGVNYNEQFF
TRBJ2-5	TRBV7-2	CASSDRMRETQYF
TRBJ2-2	TRBV4-2	CASSRRLAASTGELFF
TRBJ2-7	TRBV20-1	CSARRPGPGSYEQYF
TRBJ2-3	TRBV12-3/TRBV12-4	CASSLGDGLLSDTQYF
TRBJ1-1	TRBV20-1	CSAKLGQMNTEAFF
TRBJ2-3	TRBV7-2	CASRRTGLTDTQYF
TRBJ2-1	TRBV2	CASRSWDKKIYSYNEQFF
TRBJ2-7	TRBV29-1	CSGFSSGYEQYF
TRBJ2-1	TRBV15	CATSREVGGPREQFF
TRBJ1-2	TRBV5-1	CASRTTAKLNYGYTF
TRBJ1-5	TRBV9	CASSPGVGGAGQPQHF
TRBJ1-2	TRBV7-9	CASSSNGHYYGYTF
TRBJ2-1	TRBV7-3	CASTGGGAHNEQFF
TRBJ1-2	TRBV4-3	CASSQEKGPHGYTF
TRBJ1-5	TRBV7-2	CASSSRKTNQPQHF
TRBJ2-3	TRBV27	CASSLISYTDTQYF
TRBJ1-5	TRBV20-1	CSAATDRANQPQHF
TRBJ2-7	TRBV20-1	CSAPEGEPYEQYF
TRBJ2-3	TRBV12-3/TRBV12-4	CASTRLANTDTQYF
TRBJ2-5	TRBV27	CASRPVGLGTQYF
TRBJ2-1	TRBV5-1	CASTLSGSGYAYNEQFF
TRBJ1-1	TRBV7-3	CASSLGRKSPHPEAFF
TRBJ2-6	TRBV15	CATSRELDSGANVLTF
TRBJ2-7	TRBV5-1	CASASGSPYEQYF
TRBJ2-1	TRBV20-1	CSARVLGTSNEQFF
TRBJ1-1	TRBV20-1	CSASLPGEEAFF
TRBJ2-1	TRBV10-2	CASNDYYYNEQFF
TRBJ1-4	TRBV29-1	CSVERSQGEKLFF
TRBJ1-5	TRBV12-3/TRBV12-4	CASSLSGTPRQPQHF
TRBJ1-3	TRBV7-2	CASSLEGRNTIYF
TRBJ1-1	TRBV20-1	CSARRQQTNTEAFF
TRBJ1-1	TRBV7-9	CASSLSIGGTEAFF
TRBJ2-3	TRBV10-2	CASSEAGLGIEDTQYF
TRBJ2-7	TRBV5-5	CASSPPLSDLGSDEQYF
TRBJ2-1	TRBV6-1	CASSRDRGYYNEQFF
TRBJ2-1	TRBV5-1	CASSLVLAGPNEQFF